This T cell receptor beta chain was sequenced during a study of memory CD4+ T cells and cytomegalovirus serostatus. Turning to the study itself: This sample comes from healthy Belgian adults, 9 CMV seropositive, 24 seronegative. Findings and caveats of the study: Of 150 to 200 reported CMV TCRbeta sequences, around 63 were found in memory CD4+ repertoires. Suggested: most of the CMV-linked TCR signature lies in CD4+ memory cells.

Note on this clone: Antigen specificity is unknown.

The sort gate was single viable CD3+CD4+CD8-CD45RO+ cells for memory CD4+ T cells. As originally analysed: After removing out-of-frame reads, around 2 million distinct TCRbeta sequences remained. The data were produced by immunoSEQ multiplex PCR, yet TCRdb's version contains in-frame clones alone and is incomplete. The V and J calls and the clone size are those of that table, but D and trimming were determined from the DNA. The repertoire has 50,000 to 65,000 clones, about 86% of them found once; the top ten carry roughly 2%. Sequencing input: memory CD4+ T cells from blood. This TCR came from an adult in good health and CMV-seropositive.

The CDR3 coding sequence is TGTGCCAGCAGTAGTAAGGGGACAGGGAATCAGCCCCAGCATTTT. Amino acid sequence: CASSSKGTGNQPQHF. The chain uses TRBV2 and TRBJ1-5, with TRBD1 matching 9 bases. The CDR3 contains 15 residues. Germline CDR1 is SNHLY and CDR2 is FYNNEI. V dropped 5 bases and J dropped 4; count of bases not matched to a gene: 6.